Listed below are T cell receptor beta chains from one sample, sequenced in a study. TCRdb re-called the RT-PCR reads with MiXCR, one entry per CDR3 protein. This sample has about 680,000 distinct CDR3 sequences; approximately 15% occur once, and the top ten carry about 3.6%. Sequenced sample: memory CD4+ T cells from blood. Receptors were obtained from a female donor in good health, serving as a healthy control. Each CDR3 is given with its conserved first and last residue. A D gene is named only where the DNA matches it firmly. Clone size is not always given. Where it is, it says once, few, many or a class for expanded clones.

many	TRBD1	TRBV5-6	TRBJ2-5	TGTGCCAGCAGCATTCTCTTGGGACAGGGGGTTAAGACCCAGTACTTC	CASSILLGQGVKTQYF
NA	NA	TRBV12-3/TRBV12-4	TRBJ2-1	TGTGCCAGCGACCGGGATCCCCGTGGGGAGCAGTTCTTC	CASDRDPRGEQFF
many	NA	TRBV20-1	TRBJ2-3	TGCAGTGCGCCCGGGGCGTTCAGCACAGATACGCAGTATTTT	CSAPGAFSTDTQYF
few	NA	TRBV20-1	TRBJ2-3	TGCAGTGCTAGACAGTCTAGCGGCACAGATACGCAGTATTTT	CSARQSSGTDTQYF
many	TRBD2	TRBV29-1	TRBJ2-1	TGCAGCGTTGAAGTCGGCCTAGCGGCCTACAATGAGCAGTTCTTC	CSVEVGLAAYNEQFF
NA	TRBD1	TRBV20-1	TRBJ2-2	TGCAGTGCCCCACAGGGGGGGAACACCGGGGAGCTGTTTTTT	CSAPQGGNTGELFF
NA	TRBD2	TRBV12-3/TRBV12-4	TRBJ2-3	TGTGCCAGCACCCTGACTAGCCTAGCTCCGGATACGCAGTATTTT	CASTLTSLAPDTQYF
NA	TRBD2	TRBV7-9	TRBJ2-5	TGTGCCAGCAGCTTGAGTCGGACTAGCGGGGTCCAAGAGACCCAGTACTTC	CASSLSRTSGVQETQYF
few	NA	TRBV12-3/TRBV12-4	TRBJ1-2	TGTGCCAGCAGTGTAAACAACAACTATGGCTACACCTTC	CASSVNNNYGYTF
NA	TRBD1	TRBV5-5	TRBJ1-2	TGTGCCAGCAGGCTGGGGGGGACAGGCTTGAAGGATGGCTACACCTTC	CASRLGGTGLKDGYTF
NA	NA	TRBV12-3/TRBV12-4	TRBJ2-2	TGTGCCAGCAGTTTAGGGGGGAAGGGAGGATCCGGGGAGCTGTTTTTT	CASSLGGKGGSGELFF
few	NA	TRBV7-9	TRBJ1-1	TGTGCCAGCAGCTGGGAGGGGTCCGCTTTCTTT	CASSWEGSAFF
NA	NA	TRBV3-1	TRBJ2-7	TGTGCCAGCAGCCAAGGGGTGAGCTCCTACGAGCAGTACTTC	CASSQGVSSYEQYF
NA	TRBD2	TRBV7-2	TRBJ2-7	TGTGCCAGCAGCAGGACTAGCGGGACCTTTTCCGAGCAGTACTTC	CASSRTSGTFSEQYF
NA	NA	TRBV2	TRBJ2-3	TGTGCCAGCAGTGGATCACCGGGGACTAGCACAGATACGCAGTATTTT	CASSGSPGTSTDTQYF
few	NA	TRBV4-2	TRBJ2-3	TGTGCCAGCAGCCAAGATATAGGGGATAGCACAGATACGCAGTATTTT	CASSQDIGDSTDTQYF
few	NA	TRBV12-3/TRBV12-4	TRBJ1-5	TGTGCCAGCAGTTTACAGGTCAATCAGCCCCAGCATTTT	CASSLQVNQPQHF
many	TRBD2	TRBV7-8	TRBJ2-5	TGTGCCAGCAGCGCCCACGGGGGGGACGGAGAGACCCAGTACTTC	CASSAHGGDGETQYF
few	NA	TRBV6-6	TRBJ2-3	TGTGCCAGCAGTCAGAGACCGCCAGGGTCGACAGATACGCAGTATTTT	CASSQRPPGSTDTQYF
NA	NA	TRBV5-1	TRBJ2-5	TGCGCCAGCAGCTTGGTTCCGTTACAGGGCCAAGAGACCCAGTACTTC	CASSLVPLQGQETQYF
NA	TRBD1	TRBV7-6	TRBJ2-2	TGTGCCAGCAGCTTATCACCTACCGGGACAGCGAACACCGGGGAGCTGTTTTTT	CASSLSPTGTANTGELFF
NA	NA	TRBV12-3/TRBV12-4	TRBJ1-1	TGTGCCAGCAGTCTAACAGGGTCTACGGGAGCTTTCTTT	CASSLTGSTGAFF
NA	TRBD1	TRBV7-2	TRBJ1-2	TGTGCCAGCAGCTTCGCCCGGACAGGGGGGAACTATGGCTACACCTTC	CASSFARTGGNYGYTF
few	TRBD1	TRBV3-1	TRBJ1-2	TGTGCCAGCAGTCCCGTTGGACAGGGCGGTGGCTACACCTTC	CASSPVGQGGGYTF
few	NA	TRBV10-3	TRBJ1-1	TGTGCCATCAGGCCACGGGACACTGAAGCTTTCTTT	CAIRPRDTEAFF
few	TRBD1	TRBV5-1	TRBJ2-7	TGCGCCAGCAGCCGCGATACCGGGACAGCTGCCTACGAGCAGTACTTC	CASSRDTGTAAYEQYF
many	TRBD1	TRBV11-2	TRBJ1-1	TGTGCCAGCAGCCTCGGACAGGGTCAAAAAGCTTTCTTT	CASSLGQGQKAFF
NA	TRBD1	TRBV7-9	TRBJ1-1	TGTGCCAGCTGCCAGGGGGTAAAAAAGGAAAGCACTGAAGCTTTCTTT	CASCQGVKKESTEAFF
NA	TRBD1	TRBV9	TRBJ1-1	TGTGCCAGCAGCGTAGCGGGACAGGGGGACGGCACTGAAGCTTTCTTT	CASSVAGQGDGTEAFF
NA	NA	TRBV6-1	TRBJ2-5	TGTGCCAGCATCGGTGGGCAGGGGAATTGGGAGACCCAGTACTTC	CASIGGQGNWETQYF
many	NA	TRBV29-1	TRBJ2-5	TGCAGCGTTGATTTGGGGGGCGCGGGTCAAGAGACCCAGTACTTC	CSVDLGGAGQETQYF
NA	NA	TRBV7-2	TRBJ1-1	TGTGCCAGCAGCTTCTGGCCCCTTGAAGCTTTCTTT	CASSFWPLEAFF
few	TRBD2	TRBV6-6	TRBJ2-5	TGTGCCAGCAGTCTTCTAGCGGGAGATTTCCAAGAGACCCAGTACTTC	CASSLLAGDFQETQYF
few	TRBD1	TRBV5-6	TRBJ1-1	TGTGCCAGCAGCTGGGGACAGTCGGGTACTGAAGCTTTCTTT	CASSWGQSGTEAFF
few	NA	TRBV7-2	TRBJ1-1	TGTGCCAGCAGCTTAGTAGGGTACGTTAACGCTGAAGCTTTCTTT	CASSLVGYVNAEAFF
many	NA	TRBV12-3/TRBV12-4	TRBJ2-1	TGTGCCAGCAGTTTTCGACTATTCTACAATGAGCAGTTCTTC	CASSFRLFYNEQFF
many	NA	TRBV20-1	TRBJ1-2	TGCAGTGCTAGAGGGGGGCTAAACAACTATGGCTACACCTTC	CSARGGLNNYGYTF
few	NA	TRBV2	TRBJ2-5	TGTGCCAGCAGTGGATTACAGGGAACCGAGGAGACCCAGTACTTC	CASSGLQGTEETQYF
few	NA	TRBV4-2	TRBJ2-7	TGTGCCAGCAGCCAAGTCCGGGGGACTTCCCTCCTTTTCGAGCAGTACTTC	CASSQVRGTSLLFEQYF
few	NA	TRBV7-2	TRBJ1-2	TGTGCCAGCAGCTTACCGGCAGGGGCTGGCTACACCTTC	CASSLPAGAGYTF
once	TRBD2	TRBV7-2	TRBJ2-3	TGTGCCAGCAGCTTACAACGGGGGGACTTAGATACGCAGTATTTT	CASSLQRGDLDTQYF
NA	NA	TRBV18	TRBJ2-7	TGTGCCAGCTCTCCCGGGACCAAAAGGGTCGGCGAGCAGTACTTC	CASSPGTKRVGEQYF
NA	TRBD1	TRBV4-2	TRBJ1-5	TGTGCCAGCAGCCAAGATAAAGGGACAGGGGTGAATCAGCCCCAGCATTTT	CASSQDKGTGVNQPQHF